This T cell receptor beta chain was observed in a study of cytomegalovirus exposure and HLA in healthy donors. Study-level results: The study put around 180 TCR beta chains on its list as cytomegalovirus-associated. First-cohort TCR clusters tended to co-occur in the roughly 120 validation repertoires, a later analysis found. TCR sequences were mostly rare, though some public TCRs occurred in many donors.

Donors were drawn from the approximately 120-subject validation cohort, separate from the approximately 680-subject first cohort. With 3 bases clipped from V and 0 bases from J, the junction kept 1 base outside the gene matches. The CDR3 is 15 residues long. Germline values: CDR1 SGHNT, CDR2 YYREEE (reference sequence). Comment on this clone: No antigen is known for it.

Profiled with immunoSEQ multiplex PCR; TCRdb holds only in-frame clones, not every one. Among about 120,000 clones listed, 88% were seen once. The sequence came from a woman aged 18 to 35 in good health and CMV-seropositive. The specimen was PBMCs. V gene TRBV5-4 combines with J gene TRBJ2-5; 11 nucleotides align to TRBD2. CDR3 bases: TGTGCCAGCAGCTGGGGACTAGCGGACCAAGAGACCCAGTACTTC. Residues: CASSWGLADQETQYF.